The 2 T cell receptor beta chains reported below all come from one sample, sequenced in a study of beta chain features in type 1 diabetes. The investigators reverse transcribed all of the isolated RNA, so they sequenced expressed TCRB transcripts. Data came from immunoSEQ multiplex PCR; TCRdb stores just in-frame clones and leaves some out. This sample carries around 250,000 clones, around 68% of them seen once, and the ten largest clones take around 0.05%. Sequencing used naive CD4+ T cells from blood. These receptors were taken from a young man in good health.

V gene TRBV5-1 combines with J gene TRBJ1-4, with 7 bases matching TRBD1. Trimming at V came to 4 bases and at J to 1 base, leaving 4 bases not matched to a gene. The CDR3 runs 15 residues. Germline CDR1 SGHRS, CDR2 YFSETQ. CDR3 in amino acids: CASSPGDRTNEKLFF. The CDR3, as DNA: TGCGCCAGCAGCCCTGGGGACAGAACTAATGAAAAACTGTTTTTT.

The rearrangement joins TRBV28 to TRBJ2-7; TRBD1 might be the D (5 bases). The germline V gene has CDR1 MDHEN and CDR2 SYDVKM. The length of the CDR3 is 12 residues. Between the trimmed V and J ends, which lost 6 bases and 7 bases, there was a span of 13 bases. The CDR3 DNA follows: TGTGCCAGCAGCGTGGGGCCGTGGGAGCAGTACTTC. Translation gives CASSVGPWEQYF. Combining the CDR3 with reference TRBV28 and TRBJ2-7 gives the whole variable domain DVKVTQSSRYLVKRTGEKVFLECVQDMDHENMFWYRQDPGLGLRLIYFSYDVKMKEKGDIPEGYSVSREKKERFSLILESASTNQTSMYLCASSVGPWEQYFGPGTRLTVT.